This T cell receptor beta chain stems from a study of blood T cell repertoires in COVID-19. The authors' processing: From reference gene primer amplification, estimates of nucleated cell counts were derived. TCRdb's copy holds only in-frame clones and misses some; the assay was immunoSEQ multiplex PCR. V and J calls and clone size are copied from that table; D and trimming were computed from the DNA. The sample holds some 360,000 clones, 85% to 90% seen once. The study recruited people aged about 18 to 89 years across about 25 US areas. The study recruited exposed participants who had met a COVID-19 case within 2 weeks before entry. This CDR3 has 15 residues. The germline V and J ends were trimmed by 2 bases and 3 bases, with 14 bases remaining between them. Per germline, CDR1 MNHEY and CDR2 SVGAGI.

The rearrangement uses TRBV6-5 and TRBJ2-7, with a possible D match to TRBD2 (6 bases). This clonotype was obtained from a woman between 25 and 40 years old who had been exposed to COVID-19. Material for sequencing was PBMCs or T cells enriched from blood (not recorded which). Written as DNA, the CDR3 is TGTGCCAGCAGTTACGCGGGGACCTACGGCTACGAGCAGTACTTC. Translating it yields CASSYAGTYGYEQYF.